Each of the 18 T cell receptor beta chains below was sequenced from the same sample in a study of T cell repertoires in cytomegalovirus infection. TCRdb called the reads again in MiXCR, with one record for every CDR3 protein. The repertoire includes fewer than 900,000 distinct CDR3 sequences, about 27% of them detected once, and around 13% sits in the top ten. These receptors' antigens are unknown. Sequencing was performed on cultured CD8+ T cells from PBMCs, taken from culture after CMV antigen stimulation. The receptors were sampled from a human donor in good health (CMV status not recorded). Some clones in this sample may be carry-over from other donors' samples.

There are many counts of this clonotype. The CDR3 bases are TGTGCCAGCAGCTTGATTTGGGTTGCGAGCACAGATACGCAGTATTTT. Translated, it gives CASSLIWVASTDTQYF. The gene calls are TRBV7-9 and TRBJ2-3; no clear D. Germline V gene data show CDR1 as SEHNR and CDR2 as FQNEAQ (reference sequence). The CDR3 has 16 amino acids. Trimming left V 3 bases short and J 0 bases short, with 13 bases between.

This chain connects TRBV12-5 to TRBJ2-7; maybe TRBD2 (6 bases). V lost 1 base, J lost 6 bases, and 10 bases lay in between. This CDR3 contains 13 residues. Germline assignment: CDR1 LGHNT and CDR2 FRNRAP. For the CDR3, the DNA is TGTGCTAGTGGTTTGGCGATGGGGGGCGAGCAGTACTTC. It codes for CASGLAMGGEQYF.

CDR3 coding DNA: TGCAGTGCTAACAGGGCCTACGAGCAGTACGTC. Translating it yields CSANRAYEQYV. This chain connects TRBV20-1 to TRBJ2-7; D may be TRBD1 (6 bases). Trimming removed 4 bases from V and 2 bases from J, with 6 bases in between. The CDR3 contains 11 residues. The germline gives CDR1 DFQATT, CDR2 SNEGSKA (reference sequence).

This chain links TRBV25-1 with TRBJ1-3, with D maybe TRBD1 (6 bases). Germline V lookup: CDR1 MGHDK, CDR2 SYGVNS. V lost 5 bases, J lost 3 bases, and 14 bases lay in between. This CDR3 region has 15 residues. In DNA, the CDR3 is TGTGCCAGCAGTCATTCCAGGGGTGGTGGAAACACCATATATTTT. Translated, it gives CASSHSRGGGNTIYF. Variable domain in full (rest from reference TRBV25-1 and TRBJ1-3): EADIYQTPRYLVIGTGKKITLECSQTMGHDKMYWYQQDPGMELHLIHYSYGVNSTEKGDLSSESTVSRIRTEHFPLTLESARPSHTSQYLCASSHSRGGGNTIYFGEGSWLTVV.

The V gene is TRBV19, the J gene TRBJ2-1; the D is unclear. The V end was cut by 7 bases, the J end by 1 base, with 17 bases between. The CDR3 loop spans 16 amino acids. Germline CDR1 LNHDA, CDR2 SQIVND (reference sequence). CDR3 nucleotides: TGTGCCAGTACGGAAGCAATGGGAACATCCTACAATGAGCAGTTCTTC. Its protein is CASTEAMGTSYNEQFF. Combining the CDR3 with reference TRBV19 and TRBJ2-1 gives the whole variable domain DGGITQSPKYLFRKEGQNVTLSCEQNLNHDAMYWYRQDPGQGLRLIYYSQIVNDFQKGDIAEGYSVSREKKESFPLTVTSAQKNPTAFYLCASTEAMGTSYNEQFFGPGTRLTVL.

J is TRBJ1-1 and V is TRBV5-5; D possibly corresponds to TRBD1 (5 bases). The V gene's germline CDR1 is SGHKS and CDR2 YYEKEE (reference sequence). V lost 1 base and J lost 4, with 14 bases in between. This CDR3 has 15 amino acids. The CDR3 DNA sequence: TGTGCCAGCAGCTTGAGTGGGGGTAGGGGCACTGAAGCTTTCTTT. It specifies CASSLSGGRGTEAFF.

This clonotype was counted a few times. The V gene is TRBV28, the J gene TRBJ2-7; 12 bases fit TRBD2. Trimming cost V 5 bases and J 7 bases; bases outside gene matches: 12. The CDR3 has 16 residues. Per germline, CDR1 MDHEN and CDR2 SYDVKM. The CDR3 spells CASSPLTSGGSGEQYV. CDR3 sequence (DNA): TGTGCCAGCAGTCCTCTGACTAGCGGGGGATCGGGGGAGCAGTACGTC.

This clonotype was found a few times. The V gene is TRBV20-1, the J gene TRBJ1-1, with no clear D. V was cut by 6 bases and J by 5 bases, with 13 bases left in between. This CDR3 has 12 residues. The germline V gene has CDR1 DFQATT and CDR2 SNEGSKA (reference sequence). DNA for the CDR3: TGCAGTGCCCCGTACAAGTGGACTGAAGCTTTCTTT. Its translation: CSAPYKWTEAFF.

This clonotype has a count of ten or more. The rearrangement links TRBV7-2 to TRBJ2-2; the D is unclear. Germline V gives CDR1 SGHTA, CDR2 FQGNSA. The CDR3 sequence is 12 residues long. Trimming shortened V by 1 base and J by 12 bases, and 9 bases separated the two germline ends. CDR3 in DNA: TGTGCCAGCAGCTTAGGGGTGGGGAAGCTGTTTTTT. The encoded protein is CASSLGVGKLFF.

The table lists this clonotype with many counts. This rearrangement joins TRBV7-2 to TRBJ2-3; 11 positions match TRBD2. J lost 6 bases, V lost 1 base, and 12 bases had no gene match. The CDR3 loop spans 18 amino acids. Germline V gene data show CDR1 as SGHTA and CDR2 as FQGNSA. The DNA of the CDR3 is TGTGCCAGCAGCTTAGAGCTGGGACTAGCGGTCATGCCGGATACGCAGTATTTT. Residues: CASSLELGLAVMPDTQYF.

This chain joins TRBV29-1 and TRBJ1-1; D ambiguous. This CDR3 contains 13 residues. The germline gives CDR1 SQVTM, CDR2 ANQGSEA. V was pared by 8 bases and J by 2 bases, with 15 bases between. CDR3 bases: TGCAGCTTGGCTACGGCGGTTAACACTGAAGCTTTCTTT. It translates to CSLATAVNTEAFF.

V usage is TRBV7-6 and J usage is TRBJ1-2; D gene unclear. The germline CDR1 and CDR2 sequences are SGHVS and FNYEAQ. The CDR3 covers 15 residues. V dropped 1 base and J dropped 6 bases, with 15 bases sitting between them. The CDR3 is CASSLDGGFLDGYTF. CDR3 coding DNA: TGTGCCAGCAGCTTAGACGGAGGTTTCTTGGATGGCTACACCTTC.

The gene calls are TRBV6-2 or TRBV6-3 and TRBJ1-1; D remains unclear. CDR1 is MNHEY and CDR2 is SVGEGT in the germline V gene. This CDR3 spans 16 amino acids. V lost 4 bases to trimming and J lost 1 base, with 16 bases between them. Here the CDR3 reads CASSSILRVKNTEAFF. In nucleotides, the CDR3 is TGTGCCAGCAGTTCAATCCTCCGGGTCAAGAACACTGAAGCTTTCTTT.

The CDR3: CASSEGYSGNTIYF. Here the CDR3 DNA reads TGCGCCAGCAGTGAGGGCTACTCTGGAAACACCATATATTTT. The rearrangement links TRBV10-1 to TRBJ1-3; no definite D call. V was trimmed by 2 bases and J by 0 bases, leaving 5 bases between them. CDR1 is WNHNN and CDR2 is SYGVQD in the germline V gene (reference sequence). CDR3 size: 14 residues.

V and J are TRBV6-5 and TRBJ1-5; D remains ambiguous. V shed 2 bases and J shed 3 bases, with 11 bases lying between them. This CDR3 has 15 amino acids. Germline V CDR1 and CDR2: MNHEY, SVGAGI. The CDR3 DNA reads as TGTGCCAGCAGTTACGATGGGAGGCCCAATCAGCCCCAGCATTTT. It specifies CASSYDGRPNQPQHF.

The V gene is TRBV19, the J gene TRBJ2-3, with a tentative D call TRBD1 (5 bases). This CDR3 is built from 15 residues. Germline CDR1 LNHDA, CDR2 SQIVND (reference sequence). V lost 3 bases, J lost 0 bases, and 10 bases lay in between. The CDR3 sequence: CASSIVQGSTDTQYF. In DNA form, the CDR3 reads TGTGCCAGTAGTATCGTCCAGGGAAGCACAGATACGCAGTATTTT.

In this sample, this clonotype turned up a few times. The chain carries TRBV28 and TRBJ2-7; TRBD1 matches 8 bases. Germline CDR1 MDHEN, CDR2 SYDVKM. This CDR3 is built from 15 residues. The J segment lost 2 bases and the V segment lost 5 bases, leaving 8 bases of the junction unmatched. The CDR3, as DNA: TGTGCCAGCAGTCCAATTGGGACAGGAGCCTACGAGCAGTACGTC. This translates into CASSPIGTGAYEQYV.

This clonotype was found a few times. V gene TRBV6-5 combines with J gene TRBJ2-3; TRBD1 matches at 7 bases. The germline V gene encodes CDR1 MNHEY and CDR2 SVGAGI. The CDR3 spans 14 residues. After removal of 6 bases from V and 4 bases from J, the junction contained 7 bases not matched to a gene. CDR3 loop: CASRSRGYADTQYF. CDR3 bases: TGTGCCAGCAGGTCCAGGGGGTATGCAGATACGCAGTATTTT.